This TCR beta chain was identified during a study of blood T cell repertoires in COVID-19 (dated by TCRdb to 2020 to 2022). At the level of the whole study: The collaborator samples originated in the United States, Italy and Spain and spanned the acute and convalescent phases of COVID-19. The prospective study material was composed of cDNA or gDNA derived from T cells, B-cell-depleted T cells, or PBMCs. Subjects who had been exposed to COVID-19, were actively infected with it, or had recovered from it provided the deeply sampled blood TCRbeta repertoires that made up the dataset. The repertoires were released in a freely available public database meant as a resource for research on the immune response to SARS-CoV-2. The samples were drawn from two sources: the first 160 participants of the ongoing ImmuneRACE study, and about 1,300 subjects contributed by 6 global collaborators. The sample metadata nearly always contained a de-identified subject ID, COVID-19 status, age in years and sex. HLA class I and class II types, where available, came from metadata supplied by the sample provider rather than from assay-based typing. Study-wide findings and limitations: The amount of clinical and demographic metadata varied by source and participant and was provided uncurated.

Each collaborating institution followed its own protocols to collect whole blood in K2EDTA tubes. For TCRbeta analysis, collaborators shipped samples in one of three forms: frozen whole blood, isolated PBMCs, or DNA extracted from either of those sample types. TCRbeta CDR3 regions were amplified from genomic DNA using the immunoSEQ Assay, a bias-controlled multiplex PCR. The source study handled its data this way. The number of nucleated cells in each sample was estimated from the amplification of reference gene primers within the assay. Sequence reads were collapsed and filtered to measure the absolute abundance of every unique TCRbeta CDR3 rearrangement. For each sample, productive Simpson clonality was calculated by taking the square root of Simpson's diversity index across productive rearrangements. TCRdb stores this immuneACCESS table with in-frame sequences only. Part of the clones is absent; in the studies checked, under half of the shortfall reflects unresolved V genes, and no reason is known for the rest. V, J and clone size are taken as reported in that table, and D and trimming were inferred from the DNA itself. This sample holds 88,000 or so clones; approximately 86% were observed only once. About 7.7% of the sample belongs to the ten largest clones.

Comment on this clone: Its antigen is not yet known. A read error may produce the germline difference seen at one junction end.

Input material: peripheral blood. The sequence derives from a man aged 55 to 70 with acute or convalescent COVID-19.

The nucleotides are TGTGCCAGCAGTTTCCCCCAGGGCCCAATACTCTTC. This sequence encodes CASSFPQGPILF. Recombination connected TRBV12-3 or TRBV12-4 to TRBJ1-2; D gene: possibly TRBD1, on 5 matching bases. The cysteine opens and the phenylalanine closes a CDR3 of 12 amino acids. The CDR3 DNA has 36 bases and is translated from base 1.